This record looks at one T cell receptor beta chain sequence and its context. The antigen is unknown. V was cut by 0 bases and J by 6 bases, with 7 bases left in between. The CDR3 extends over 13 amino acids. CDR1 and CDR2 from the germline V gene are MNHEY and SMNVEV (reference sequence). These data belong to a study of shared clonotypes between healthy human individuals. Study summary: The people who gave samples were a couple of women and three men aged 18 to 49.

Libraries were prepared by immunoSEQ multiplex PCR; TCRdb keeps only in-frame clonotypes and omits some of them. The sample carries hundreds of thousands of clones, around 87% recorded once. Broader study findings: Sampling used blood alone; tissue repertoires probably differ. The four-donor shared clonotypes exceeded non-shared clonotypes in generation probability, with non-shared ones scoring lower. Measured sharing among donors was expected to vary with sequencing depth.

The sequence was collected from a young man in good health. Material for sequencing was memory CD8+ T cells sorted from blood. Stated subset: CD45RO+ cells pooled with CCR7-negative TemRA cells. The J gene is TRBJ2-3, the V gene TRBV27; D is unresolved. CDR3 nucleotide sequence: TGTGCCAGCAGTTTATCGTTTGTGGATACGCAGTATTTT. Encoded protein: CASSLSFVDTQYF.